Ten or more counts support the clone carrying this TCR beta chain. Its antigen is still unknown. Its ends do not fully match the called genes, so a read error is possible. The read ends 3 residues early relative to the CDR3; the germline J gene fills the gap. These data come from a study of T cell clonality in common variable immunodeficiency. Points from the study as a whole: Compared with controls, CVID subjects had fewer shared TCRbeta clones. T cell subpopulation sequencing would be needed to explain CVID clonality.

CDR1 and CDR2 from the germline V gene are SSHAT and FNYEAQ (reference sequence). CDR3 length equals 15 residues. The assay was immunoSEQ multiplex PCR, and TCRdb's table has in-frame clones only and misses some. The record shows around 47,000 clones for this sample, with no singletons present. Most patients and controls had Caucasian heritage. Blood samples were heparinized, 5 to 8 ml per donor. This chain uses TRBV7-7 with TRBJ2-3, with a possible D match to TRBD1 (6 bases). The sequence was collected from a person between 18 and 75 years old in good health. Source material: peripheral blood mononuclear cells. The CDR3 reads CASSQYPGGTDTQYF. CDR3 DNA (partial): TGTGCTAGCAGCCAATACCCAGGGGGCACAGATACG.